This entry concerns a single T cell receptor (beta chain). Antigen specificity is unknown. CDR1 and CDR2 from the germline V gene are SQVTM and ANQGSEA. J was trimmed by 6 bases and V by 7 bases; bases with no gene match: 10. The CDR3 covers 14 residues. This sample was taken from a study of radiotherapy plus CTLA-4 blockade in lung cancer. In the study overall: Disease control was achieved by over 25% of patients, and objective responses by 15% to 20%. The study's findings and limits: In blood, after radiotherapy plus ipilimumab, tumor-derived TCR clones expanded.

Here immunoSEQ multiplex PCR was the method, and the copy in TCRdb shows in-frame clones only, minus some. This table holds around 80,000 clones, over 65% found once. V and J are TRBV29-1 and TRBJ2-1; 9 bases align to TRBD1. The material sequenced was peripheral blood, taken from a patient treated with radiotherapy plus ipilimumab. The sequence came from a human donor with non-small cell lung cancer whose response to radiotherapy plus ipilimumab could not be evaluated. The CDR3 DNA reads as TGCAGCGGGAAGGGACAGGGTATTGTCAATGAGCAGTTCTTC. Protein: CSGKGQGIVNEQFF.